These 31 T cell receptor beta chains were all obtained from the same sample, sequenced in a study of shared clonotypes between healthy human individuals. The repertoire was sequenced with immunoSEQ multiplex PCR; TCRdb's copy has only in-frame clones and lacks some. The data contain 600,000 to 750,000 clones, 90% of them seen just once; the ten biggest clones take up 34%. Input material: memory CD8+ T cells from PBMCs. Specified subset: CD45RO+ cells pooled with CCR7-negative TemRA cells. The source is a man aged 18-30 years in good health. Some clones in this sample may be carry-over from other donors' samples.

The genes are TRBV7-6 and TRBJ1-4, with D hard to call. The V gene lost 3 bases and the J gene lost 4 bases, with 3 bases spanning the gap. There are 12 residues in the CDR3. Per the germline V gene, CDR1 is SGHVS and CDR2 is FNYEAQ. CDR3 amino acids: CASSFHNEKLFF. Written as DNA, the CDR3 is TGTGCCAGCAGCTTCCATAATGAAAAACTGTTTTTT. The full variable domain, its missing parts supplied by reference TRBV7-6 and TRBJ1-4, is GAGVSQSPRYKVTKRGQDVALRCDPISGHVSLYWYRQALGQGPEFLTYFNYEAQQDKSGLPNDRFSAERPEGSISTLTIQRTEQRDSAMYRCASSFHNEKLFFGSGTQLSVL.

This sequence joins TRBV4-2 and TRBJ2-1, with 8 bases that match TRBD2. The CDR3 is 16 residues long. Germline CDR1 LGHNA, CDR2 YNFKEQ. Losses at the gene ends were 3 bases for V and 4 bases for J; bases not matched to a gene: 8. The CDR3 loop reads CASSHRAGEGYNEQFF. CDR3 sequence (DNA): TGTGCCAGCAGCCACCGAGCGGGAGAAGGGTACAATGAGCAGTTCTTC.

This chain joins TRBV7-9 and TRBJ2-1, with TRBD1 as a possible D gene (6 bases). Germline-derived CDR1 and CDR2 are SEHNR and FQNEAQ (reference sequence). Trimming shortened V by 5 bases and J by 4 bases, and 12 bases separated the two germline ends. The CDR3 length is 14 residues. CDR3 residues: CASSQKDRYNEQFF. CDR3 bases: TGTGCCAGCAGCCAGAAGGACAGATACAATGAGCAGTTCTTC.

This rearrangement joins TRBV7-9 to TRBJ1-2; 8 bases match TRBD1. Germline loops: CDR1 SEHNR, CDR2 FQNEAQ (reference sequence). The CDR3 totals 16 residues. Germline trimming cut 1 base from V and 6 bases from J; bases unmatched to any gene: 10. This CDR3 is CASSLDFRTGIDGYTF. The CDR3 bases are TGTGCCAGCAGCTTAGACTTTCGGACAGGGATTGATGGCTACACCTTC.

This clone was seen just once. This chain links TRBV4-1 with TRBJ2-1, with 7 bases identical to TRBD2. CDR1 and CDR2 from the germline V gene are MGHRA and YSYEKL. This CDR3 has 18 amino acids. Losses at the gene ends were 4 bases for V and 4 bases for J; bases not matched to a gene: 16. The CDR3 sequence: CASSLPAGQRGSYNEQFF. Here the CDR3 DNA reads TGCGCCAGCAGCCTTCCTGCCGGCCAGCGGGGCAGTTACAATGAGCAGTTCTTC.

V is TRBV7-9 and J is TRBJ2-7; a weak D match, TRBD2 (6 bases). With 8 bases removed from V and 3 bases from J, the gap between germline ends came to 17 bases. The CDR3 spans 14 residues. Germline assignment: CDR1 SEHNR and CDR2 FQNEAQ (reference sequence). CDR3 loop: CASSGRESFYEQYF. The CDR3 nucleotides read TGTGCCAGCTCAGGCCGGGAGTCTTTCTACGAGCAGTACTTC.

The CDR3 loop is CSVGMGRTTTDTQYF. CDR3 nucleotides: TGCAGCGTTGGAATGGGTAGGACTACCACAGATACGCAGTATTTT. The chain joins TRBV29-1 to TRBJ2-3; D is possibly TRBD2 (6 bases). The germline V gene encodes CDR1 SQVTM and CDR2 ANQGSEA. The V end lost 4 bases, the J end lost 2 bases, and 16 bases lay between the germline ends. This CDR3 region has 15 residues.

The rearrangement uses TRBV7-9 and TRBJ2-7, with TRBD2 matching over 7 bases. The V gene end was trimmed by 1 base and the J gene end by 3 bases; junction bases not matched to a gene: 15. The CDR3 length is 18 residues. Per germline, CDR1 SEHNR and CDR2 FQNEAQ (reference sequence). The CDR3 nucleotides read TGTGCCAGCAGCTTAGTATCTATGGGGCTAGCGGCTGTCTACGAGCAGTACTTC. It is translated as CASSLVSMGLAAVYEQYF.

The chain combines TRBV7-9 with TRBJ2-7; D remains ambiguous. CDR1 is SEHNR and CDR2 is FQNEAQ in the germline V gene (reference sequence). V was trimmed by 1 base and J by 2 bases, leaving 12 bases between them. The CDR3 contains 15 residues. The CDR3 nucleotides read TGTGCCAGCAGCTTAGAGTCGAAGGTTACCTACGAGCAGTACTTC. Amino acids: CASSLESKVTYEQYF.

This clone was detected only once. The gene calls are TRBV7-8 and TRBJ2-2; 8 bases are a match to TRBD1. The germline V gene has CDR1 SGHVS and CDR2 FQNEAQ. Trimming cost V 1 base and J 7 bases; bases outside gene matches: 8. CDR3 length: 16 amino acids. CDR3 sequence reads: CASSLEAGGDHGELFF. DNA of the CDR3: TGTGCCAGCAGCTTAGAGGCAGGGGGCGACCACGGGGAGCTGTTTTTT.

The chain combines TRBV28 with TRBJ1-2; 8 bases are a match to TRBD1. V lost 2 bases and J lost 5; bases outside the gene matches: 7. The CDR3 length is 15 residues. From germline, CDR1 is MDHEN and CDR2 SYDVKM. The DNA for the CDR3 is TGTGCCAGCAGTTTAGGTACCAGGGGGCCTTATGGCTACACCTTC. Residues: CASSLGTRGPYGYTF.

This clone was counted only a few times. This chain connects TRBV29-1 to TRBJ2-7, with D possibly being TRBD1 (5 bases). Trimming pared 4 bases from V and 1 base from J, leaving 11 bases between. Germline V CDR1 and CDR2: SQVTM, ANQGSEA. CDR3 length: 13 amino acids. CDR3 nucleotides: TGCAGCGTTGTGGGGCCTATTTCCTACGAGCAGTACTTC. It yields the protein CSVVGPISYEQYF.

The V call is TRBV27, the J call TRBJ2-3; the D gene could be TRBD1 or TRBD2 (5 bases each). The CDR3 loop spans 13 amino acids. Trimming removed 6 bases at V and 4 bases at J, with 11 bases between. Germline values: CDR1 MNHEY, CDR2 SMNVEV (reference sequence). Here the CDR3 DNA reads TGTGCCAGCAGCTCCTTGGGGGCAGATACGCAGTATTTT. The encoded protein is CASSSLGADTQYF.

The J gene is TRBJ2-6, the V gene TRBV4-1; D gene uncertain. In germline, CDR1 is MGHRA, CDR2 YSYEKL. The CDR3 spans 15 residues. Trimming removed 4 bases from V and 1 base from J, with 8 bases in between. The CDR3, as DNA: TGCGCCAGCAGCCTGGTGGTTTCTGGGGCCAACGTCCTGACTTTC. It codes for CASSLVVSGANVLTF.

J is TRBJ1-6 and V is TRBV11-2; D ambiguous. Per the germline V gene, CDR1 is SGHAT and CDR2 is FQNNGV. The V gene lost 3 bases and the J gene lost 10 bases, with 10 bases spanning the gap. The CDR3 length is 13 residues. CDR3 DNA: TGTGCCAGCAGCTTGGCTCCCGGCTCACCCCTCCACTTT. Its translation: CASSLAPGSPLHF. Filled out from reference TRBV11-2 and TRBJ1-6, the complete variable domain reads EAGVAQSPRYKIIEKRQSVAFWCNPISGHATLYWYQQILGQGPKLLIQFQNNGVVDDSQLPKDRFSAERLKGVDSTLKIQPAKLEDSAVYLCASSLAPGSPLHFGNGTRLTVT.

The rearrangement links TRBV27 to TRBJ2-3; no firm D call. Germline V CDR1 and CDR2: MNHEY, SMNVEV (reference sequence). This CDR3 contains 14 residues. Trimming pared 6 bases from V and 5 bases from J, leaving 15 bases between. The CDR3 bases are TGTGCCAGCAGATTAGGACCTAGGGAAGATACGCAGTATTTT. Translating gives CASRLGPREDTQYF.

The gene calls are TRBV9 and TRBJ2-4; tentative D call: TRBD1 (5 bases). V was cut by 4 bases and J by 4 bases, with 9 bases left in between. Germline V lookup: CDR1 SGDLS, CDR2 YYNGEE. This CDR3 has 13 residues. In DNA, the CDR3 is TGTGCCAGCAGCCTAGGGGATAAAAACATTCAGTACTTC. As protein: CASSLGDKNIQYF. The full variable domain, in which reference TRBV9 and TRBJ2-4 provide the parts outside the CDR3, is DSGVTQTPKHLITATGQRVTLRCSPRSGDLSVYWYQQSLDQGLQFLIQYYNGEERAKGNILERFSAQQFPDLHSELNLSSLELGDSALYFCASSLGDKNIQYFGAGTRLSVL.

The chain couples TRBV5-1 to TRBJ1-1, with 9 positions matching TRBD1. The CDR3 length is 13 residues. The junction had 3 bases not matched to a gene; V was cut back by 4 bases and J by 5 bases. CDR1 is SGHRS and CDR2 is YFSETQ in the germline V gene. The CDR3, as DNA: TGCGCCAGCAGCACGACAGGGGGGACTGAAGCTTTCTTT. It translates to CASSTTGGTEAFF.

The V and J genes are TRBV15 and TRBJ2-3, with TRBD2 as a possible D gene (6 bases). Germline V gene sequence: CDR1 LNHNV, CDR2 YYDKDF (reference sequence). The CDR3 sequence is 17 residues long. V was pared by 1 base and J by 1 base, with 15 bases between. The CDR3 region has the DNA TGTGCCACCAGCAGAGCCCCTTGGGTAGCGGGCACAGATACGCAGTATTTT. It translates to CATSRAPWVAGTDTQYF.

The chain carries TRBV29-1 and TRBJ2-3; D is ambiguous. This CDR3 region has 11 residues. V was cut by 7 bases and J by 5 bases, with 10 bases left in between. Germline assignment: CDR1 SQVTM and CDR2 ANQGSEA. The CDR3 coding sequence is TGCAGCGGCATGATTTTAGATACGCAGTATTTT. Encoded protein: CSGMILDTQYF.

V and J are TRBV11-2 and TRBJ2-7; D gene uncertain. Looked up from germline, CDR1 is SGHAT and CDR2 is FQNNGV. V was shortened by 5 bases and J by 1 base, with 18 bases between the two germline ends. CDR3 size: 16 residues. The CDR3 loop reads CASSLSTTHGSYEQYF. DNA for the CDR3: TGTGCCAGCAGCCTCTCGACCACCCACGGATCCTACGAGCAGTACTTC.

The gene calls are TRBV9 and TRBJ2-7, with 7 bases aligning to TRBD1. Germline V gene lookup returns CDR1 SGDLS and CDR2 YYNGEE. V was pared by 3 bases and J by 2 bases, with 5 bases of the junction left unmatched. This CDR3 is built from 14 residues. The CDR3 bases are TGTGCCAGCAGCGCCTTCGGGACAGCCTACGAGCAGTACTTC. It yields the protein CASSAFGTAYEQYF.

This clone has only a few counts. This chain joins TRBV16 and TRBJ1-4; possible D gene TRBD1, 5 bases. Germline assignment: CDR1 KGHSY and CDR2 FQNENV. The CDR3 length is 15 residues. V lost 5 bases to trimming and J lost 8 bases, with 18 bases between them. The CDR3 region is CASSIRQRLREKLFF. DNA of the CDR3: TGTGCCAGCAGCATCCGACAGAGGTTGAGGGAAAAACTGTTTTTT.

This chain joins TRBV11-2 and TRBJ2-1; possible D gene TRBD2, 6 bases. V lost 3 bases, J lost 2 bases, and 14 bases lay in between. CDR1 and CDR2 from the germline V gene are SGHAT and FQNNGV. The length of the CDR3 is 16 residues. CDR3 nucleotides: TGTGCCAGCAGCTTCAGCGGAGGGACCACCTACAATGAGCAGTTCTTC. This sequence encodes CASSFSGGTTYNEQFF.

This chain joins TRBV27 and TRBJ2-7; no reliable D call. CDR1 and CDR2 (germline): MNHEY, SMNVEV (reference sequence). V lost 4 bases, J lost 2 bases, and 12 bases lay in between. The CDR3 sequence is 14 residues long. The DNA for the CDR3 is TGTGCCAGCAGTTACAAGGGCCCGACCTACGAGCAGTACTTC. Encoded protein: CASSYKGPTYEQYF.

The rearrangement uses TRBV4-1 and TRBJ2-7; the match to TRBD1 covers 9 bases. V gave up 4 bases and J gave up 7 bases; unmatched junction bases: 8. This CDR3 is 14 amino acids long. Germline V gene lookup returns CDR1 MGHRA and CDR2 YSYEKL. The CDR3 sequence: CASSPKGQGKEQYF. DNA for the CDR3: TGCGCCAGCAGCCCCAAGGGACAGGGAAAAGAGCAGTACTTC.

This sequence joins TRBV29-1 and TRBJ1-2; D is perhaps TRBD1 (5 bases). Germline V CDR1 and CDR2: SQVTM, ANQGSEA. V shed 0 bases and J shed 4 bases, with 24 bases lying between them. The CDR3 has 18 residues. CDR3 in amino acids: CSVEDLHPGVGRGYGYTF. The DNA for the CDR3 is TGCAGCGTTGAAGACCTACACCCAGGCGTGGGGCGGGGCTATGGCTACACCTTC.

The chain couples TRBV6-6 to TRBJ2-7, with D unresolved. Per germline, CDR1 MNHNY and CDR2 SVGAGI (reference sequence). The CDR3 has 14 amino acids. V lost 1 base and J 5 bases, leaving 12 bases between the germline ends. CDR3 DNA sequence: TGTGCCAGCAGTTACTTGGGCGTCCGGGACGAGCAGTACTTC. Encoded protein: CASSYLGVRDEQYF.

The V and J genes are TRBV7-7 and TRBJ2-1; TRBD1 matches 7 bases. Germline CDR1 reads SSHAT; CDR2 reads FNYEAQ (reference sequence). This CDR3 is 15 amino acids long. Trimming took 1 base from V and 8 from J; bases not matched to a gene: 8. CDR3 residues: CASSLGQGVVHEQFF. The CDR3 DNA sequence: TGTGCCAGCAGCTTAGGACAGGGTGTCGTACATGAGCAGTTCTTC.

This CDR3 is CASSQGEERDIQYF. CDR3 DNA sequence: TGCGCCAGCAGCCAAGGGGAGGAGAGGGACATTCAGTACTTC. The J gene is TRBJ2-4, the V gene TRBV4-1; tentative D call: TRBD2 (6 bases). In germline, CDR1 is MGHRA, CDR2 YSYEKL. The CDR3 consists of 14 residues. V dropped 1 base and J dropped 8 bases, with 12 bases sitting between them.

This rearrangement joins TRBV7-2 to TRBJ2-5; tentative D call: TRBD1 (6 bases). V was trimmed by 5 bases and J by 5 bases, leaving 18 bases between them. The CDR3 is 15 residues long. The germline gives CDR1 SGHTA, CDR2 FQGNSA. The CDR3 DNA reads TGTGCCAGCAGCAAGTGGCAGGGGATGGCGGAGACCCAGTACTTC. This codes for CASSKWQGMAETQYF.